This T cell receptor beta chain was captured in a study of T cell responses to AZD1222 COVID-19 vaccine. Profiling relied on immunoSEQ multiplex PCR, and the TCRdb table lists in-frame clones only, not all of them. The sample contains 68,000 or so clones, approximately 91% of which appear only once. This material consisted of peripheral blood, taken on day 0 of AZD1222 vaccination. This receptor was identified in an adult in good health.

CDR3 in amino acids: CAWRTGENTEAFF. CDR3 bases: TGTGCCTGGAGAACGGGAGAGAACACTGAAGCTTTCTTT. V is TRBV30 and J is TRBJ1-1; no clear D gene. Trimming left V 3 bases short and J 1 base short, with 9 bases between. CDR1 and CDR2 from the germline V gene are GTSNPN and SVGIG (reference sequence). The CDR3 spans 13 residues.